This TCR beta chain was recorded in a study of CD8+CD57+ T cells in acquired aplastic anemia. Study in general: Healthy CD8+ samples averaged roughly 9.9 million reads.

Germline CDR1 and CDR2: SQVTM and ANQGSEA. After removal of 6 bases from V and 7 bases from J, the junction contained 11 bases not matched to a gene. The CDR3 runs 14 residues. Turning to this clonotype: Its cognate antigen is unknown.

Using genomic DNA as the template, TCR beta VDJ and CDR3 profiling was carried out. TCRdb analysed the reads with MiXCR anew, one entry per CDR3 protein. The sample contains hundreds of thousands of distinct CDR3 sequences, around 68% of which appear only once. Study conclusions and caveats: Levels of CD8+ Simpson's diversity were not significantly distinct in patients versus controls.

Sequencing input: sorted CD4+, CD8+, or CD8+CD57+ T cells (not recorded which) from PBMCs. The TCR was taken from a human donor in good health, serving as a control. V and J are TRBV29-1 and TRBJ1-2; 10 positions match TRBD1. CDR3 loop: CSVAPGQGRSGYTF. CDR3 coding DNA: TGCAGCGTGGCGCCGGGACAGGGGAGGAGTGGCTACACCTTC.